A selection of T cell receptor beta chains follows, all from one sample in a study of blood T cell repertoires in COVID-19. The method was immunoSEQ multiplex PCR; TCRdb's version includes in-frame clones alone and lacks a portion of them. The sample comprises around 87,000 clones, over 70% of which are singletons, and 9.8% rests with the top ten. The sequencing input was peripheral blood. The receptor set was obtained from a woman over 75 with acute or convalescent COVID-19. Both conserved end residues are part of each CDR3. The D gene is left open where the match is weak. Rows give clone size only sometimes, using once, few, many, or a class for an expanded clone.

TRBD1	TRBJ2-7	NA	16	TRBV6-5	TGTGCCAGCAGTTACCAGGACAGGGGGCCCTCCTACGAGCAGTACTTC	CASSYQDRGPSYEQYF
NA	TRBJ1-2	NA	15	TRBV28	TGTGCCAGCAGTCCCTCTCGGGGGACGGGCTATGGCTACACCTTC	CASSPSRGTGYGYTF
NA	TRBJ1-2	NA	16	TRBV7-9	TGTGCCAGCAGCTTAGCGTTAGGGGGACGGGCCTATGGCTACACCTTC	CASSLALGGRAYGYTF
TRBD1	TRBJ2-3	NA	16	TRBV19	TGTGCCAGTAAGACAGGGTGGGGTTCTAGCACAGATACGCAGTATTTT	CASKTGWGSSTDTQYF
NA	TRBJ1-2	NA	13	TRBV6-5	TGTGCCAGCAGTTTCCCAGGATTAGGTGGCTACACCTTC	CASSFPGLGGYTF
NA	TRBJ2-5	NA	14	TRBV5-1	TGCGCCAGCAGCCTCCAGGACTACGAAGAGACCCAGTACTTC	CASSLQDYEETQYF
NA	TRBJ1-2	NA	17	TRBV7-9	TGTGCCAGCAGCTTCCTAAGGACAAGTACGGCTAACTATGGCTACACCTTC	CASSFLRTSTANYGYTF
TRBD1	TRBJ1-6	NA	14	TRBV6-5	TGTGCCAGCAGTACCGACAGGGGGGATTCACCCCTCCACTTT	CASSTDRGDSPLHF
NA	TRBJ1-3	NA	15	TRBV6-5	TGTGCCAGCAGTTTCACCCGGGGGGCTGGAAACACCATATATTTT	CASSFTRGAGNTIYF
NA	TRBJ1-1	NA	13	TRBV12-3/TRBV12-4	TGTGCCAGCAGTTTACAGGTGAACACTGAAGCTTTCTTT	CASSLQVNTEAFF
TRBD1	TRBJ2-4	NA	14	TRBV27	TGTGCCAGCAGGTCTCGGGACAGGGAGAACATTCAGTACTTC	CASRSRDRENIQYF
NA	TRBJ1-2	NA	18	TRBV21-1	TGTGCCAGCAGCAAGTATTACGTGGACAGTTTAGCTAACTATGGCTACACCTTC	CASSKYYVDSLANYGYTF
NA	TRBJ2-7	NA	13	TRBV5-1	TGCGCCAGCAGCTTCGCCAGCTCCTACGAGCAGTACTTC	CASSFASSYEQYF
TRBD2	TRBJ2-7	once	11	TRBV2	TGTGCCACCGCGGGGAGGGCCGAGCAGTACTTC	CATAGRAEQYF
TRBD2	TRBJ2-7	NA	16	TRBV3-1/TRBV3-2	TGTGCCAGCAGCCAAGATGCACTAGCGTTGTCCTACGAGCAGTACTTC	CASSQDALALSYEQYF
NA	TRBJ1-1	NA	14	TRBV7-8	TGTGCCAGCAGCTTGCTATTGTTACAGGGTGAAGCTTTCTTT	CASSLLLLQGEAFF
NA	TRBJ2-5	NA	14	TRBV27	TGTGCCAGCAGTTTCTCGGACAGACAAGAGACCCAGTACTTC	CASSFSDRQETQYF
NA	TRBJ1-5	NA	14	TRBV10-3	TGTGCCATCAGTGAGTCAGCAGGGGTACAGCCCCAGCATTTT	CAISESAGVQPQHF
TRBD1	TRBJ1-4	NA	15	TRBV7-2	TGTGCCAGCAGCTTAGTTCAGGGGGCGGATGAAAAACTGTTTTTT	CASSLVQGADEKLFF
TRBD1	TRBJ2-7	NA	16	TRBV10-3	TGTGCCATCAGTGACCTTGGACAGGGTGCCTCCTACGAGCAGTACTTC	CAISDLGQGASYEQYF
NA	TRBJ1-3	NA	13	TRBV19	TGTGCCAGTAATCAACGATCGGAGGGCACCATATATTTT	CASNQRSEGTIYF
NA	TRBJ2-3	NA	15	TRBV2	TGTGCCAGCAGTGATAGGCTAGTGAGCACAGATACGCAGTATTTT	CASSDRLVSTDTQYF
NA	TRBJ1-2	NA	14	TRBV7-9	TGTGCCAGCAGCTTAGAAGCCCGAGGAGGAGGCTACACCTTC	CASSLEARGGGYTF
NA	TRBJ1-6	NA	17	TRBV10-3	TGTGCCATCAGCTTTGACAGGCAAAGCTCCTATAATTCACCCCTCCACTTT	CAISFDRQSSYNSPLHF
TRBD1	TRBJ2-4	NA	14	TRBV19	TGTGCCAGTTTGGGGACAGGGGGAAAGAACATTCAGTACTTC	CASLGTGGKNIQYF
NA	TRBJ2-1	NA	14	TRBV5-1	TGCGCCAGCAGCTTGTTAAACCCCCCTAGGGAGCAGTTCTTC	CASSLLNPPREQFF
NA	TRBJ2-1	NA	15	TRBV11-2	TGTGCCAGCAGCTTAGGCCTTGGGGCTTACAATGAGCAGTTCTTC	CASSLGLGAYNEQFF
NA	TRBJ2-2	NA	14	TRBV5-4	TGTGCCAGCAGCTTTAGGGGGAACACCGGGGAGCTGTTTTTT	CASSFRGNTGELFF
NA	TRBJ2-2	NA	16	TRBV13	TGTGCCAGCAGCTTTGGAGGGACAGTCAACACCGGGGAGCTGTTTTTT	CASSFGGTVNTGELFF
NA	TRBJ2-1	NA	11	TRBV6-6	TGTGCCAGCAGTTTCCCTGATGAGCAGTTCTTC	CASSFPDEQFF
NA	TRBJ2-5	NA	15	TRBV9	TGTGCCAGCAGCGCCGGGAGTTGGGCCCAAGAGACCCAGTACTTC	CASSAGSWAQETQYF
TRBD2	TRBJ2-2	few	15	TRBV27	TGTGCCAGCTCCCGCCGGGGGGGCGACACCGGGGAGCTGTTTTTT	CASSRRGGDTGELFF
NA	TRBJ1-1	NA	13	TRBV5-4	TGTGCCAGCAGCTCACAGGGAGGGGTTGAAGCTTTCTTT	CASSSQGGVEAFF
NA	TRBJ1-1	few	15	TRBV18	TGTGCCAGCTCACCACCGGGCAGGTTGAACACTGAAGCTTTCTTT	CASSPPGRLNTEAFF
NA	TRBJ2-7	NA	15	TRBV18	TGTGCCAGCTCATCTCCGAGTGGGCCCTCCTACGAGCAGTACTTC	CASSSPSGPSYEQYF
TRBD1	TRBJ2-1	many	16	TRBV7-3	TGTGCCAGCAGCTTGCAACCGGGACAGCCGAACAATGAGCAGTTCTTC	CASSLQPGQPNNEQFF
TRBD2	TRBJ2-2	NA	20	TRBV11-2	TGTGCCAGCAGCTTAGATCCTCGGAGGAGCGGGAGGGCGGGCACCGGGGAGCTGTTTTTT	CASSLDPRRSGRAGTGELFF